One and the same sample provided the 4 T cell receptor beta chains below, sequenced in a study of breast tumors, draining lymph nodes, adjacent tissues. TCRdb independently ran MiXCR on the multiplex PCR reads; one entry per CDR3 protein. The data hold some 130,000 distinct CDR3 sequences, with about 20% observed a single time. Samples came from axillary lymph nodes draining the breast cancer. Sequenced input: axillary lymph node tissue. The receptors originated from a female donor with breast cancer. Some clones in this sample may be carry-over from other donors' samples.

A remark on this clonotype: With a much larger clone just one base away, this may be a read error. The chain links TRBV6-6 to TRBJ1-4; the match to TRBD1 covers 9 bases. The CDR3 sequence is 16 residues long. CDR1 is MNHNY, CDR2 SVGAGI, per germline (reference sequence). V gave up 7 bases and J gave up 7 bases; unmatched junction bases: 13. The CDR3 region has the DNA TGTGCCAGCACCCCGGACAGGGGCACTGAGGGTGAAAAACTGTTTTTT. Translating it yields CASTPDRGTEGEKLFF.

This clonotype occurred many times. This rearrangement joins TRBV5-8 to TRBJ2-2; 8 nucleotides align to TRBD2. CDR1 and CDR2 (germline): SGHTS, YDEGEE. The CDR3 contains 14 residues. Trimming took 8 bases from V and 3 from J; bases not matched to a gene: 6. CDR3 DNA: TGTGCCAGAGCCAGCGGGAGTTACACCGGGGAGCTGTTTTTT. Its translation: CARASGSYTGELFF.

Details on this clonotype: A read error may be the cause here, since a much bigger clone is one base away. V is TRBV25-1 and J is TRBJ2-1; tentative D call: TRBD1 (5 bases). The CDR3 extends over 11 amino acids. The ends were cut back, 6 bases at V and 15 bases at J, with 15 bases in the middle. Per the germline V gene, CDR1 is MGHDK and CDR2 is SYGVNS. This CDR3 is CASRTQGGRFF. The CDR3 region has the DNA TGTGCCAGCAGGACCCAGGGTGGGCGGTTCTTC.

As for this clonotype: The conserved closing phenylalanine or tryptophan is absent in this CDR3, likely reflecting a read error. The chain joins TRBV27 to TRBJ2-7; 10 bases map to TRBD2. The CDR3 covers 18 residues. CDR1 is MNHEY and CDR2 is SMNVEV in the germline V gene (reference sequence). The V gene end was trimmed by 2 bases and the J gene end by 0 bases; junction bases not matched to a gene: 10. For the CDR3, the DNA is TGTGCCAGCAGTTTACCCACTAGCGGGATTAGTCACTCCTACGAGCAGTACCTC. Amino acid sequence: CASSLPTSGISHSYEQYL.